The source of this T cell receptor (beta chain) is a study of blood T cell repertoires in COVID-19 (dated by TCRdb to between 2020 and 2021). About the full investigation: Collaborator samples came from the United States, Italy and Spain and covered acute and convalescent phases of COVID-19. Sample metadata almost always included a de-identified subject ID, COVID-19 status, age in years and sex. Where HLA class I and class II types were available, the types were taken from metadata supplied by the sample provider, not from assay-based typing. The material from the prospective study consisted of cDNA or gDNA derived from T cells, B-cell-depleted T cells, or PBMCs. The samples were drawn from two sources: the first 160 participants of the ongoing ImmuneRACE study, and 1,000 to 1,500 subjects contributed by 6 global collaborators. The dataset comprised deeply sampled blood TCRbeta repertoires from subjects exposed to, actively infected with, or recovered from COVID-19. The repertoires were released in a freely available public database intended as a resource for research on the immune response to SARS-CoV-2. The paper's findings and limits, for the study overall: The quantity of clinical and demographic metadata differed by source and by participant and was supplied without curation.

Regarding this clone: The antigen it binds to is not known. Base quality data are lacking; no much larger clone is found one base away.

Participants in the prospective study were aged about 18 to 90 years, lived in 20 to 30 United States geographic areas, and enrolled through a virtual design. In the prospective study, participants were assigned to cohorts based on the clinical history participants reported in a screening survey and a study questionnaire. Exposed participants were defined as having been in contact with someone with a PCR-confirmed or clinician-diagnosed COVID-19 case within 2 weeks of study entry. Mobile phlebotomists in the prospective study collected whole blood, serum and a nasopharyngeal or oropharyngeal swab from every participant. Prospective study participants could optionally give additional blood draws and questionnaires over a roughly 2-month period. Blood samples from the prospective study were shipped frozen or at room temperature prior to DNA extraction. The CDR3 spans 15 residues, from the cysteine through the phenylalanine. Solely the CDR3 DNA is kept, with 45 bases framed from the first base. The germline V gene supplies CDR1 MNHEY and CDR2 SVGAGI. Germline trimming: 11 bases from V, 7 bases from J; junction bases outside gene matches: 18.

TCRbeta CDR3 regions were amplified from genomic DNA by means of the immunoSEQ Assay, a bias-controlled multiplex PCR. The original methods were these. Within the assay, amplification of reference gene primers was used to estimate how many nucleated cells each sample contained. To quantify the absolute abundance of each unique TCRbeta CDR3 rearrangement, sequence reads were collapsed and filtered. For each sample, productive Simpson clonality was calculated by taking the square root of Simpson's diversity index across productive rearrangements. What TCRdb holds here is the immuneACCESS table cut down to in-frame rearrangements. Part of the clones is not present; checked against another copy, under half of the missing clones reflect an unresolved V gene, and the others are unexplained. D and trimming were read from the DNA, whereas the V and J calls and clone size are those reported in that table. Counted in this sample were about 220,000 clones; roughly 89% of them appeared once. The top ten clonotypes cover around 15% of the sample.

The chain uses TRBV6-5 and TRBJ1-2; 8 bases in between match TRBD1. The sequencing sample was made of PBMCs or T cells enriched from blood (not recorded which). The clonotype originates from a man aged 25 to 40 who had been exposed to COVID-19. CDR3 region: CACRQGFTSGGGYTF. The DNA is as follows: TGTGCCTGCCGACAGGGGTTCACTAGCGGGGGTGGCTACACCTTC.